The 32 T cell receptor beta chains below all came from one sample that was sequenced in a study of blood T cell repertoires in COVID-19. Repertoires were generated with immunoSEQ multiplex PCR, while TCRdb's copy carries only in-frame clones and drops some. The sample includes about 220,000 clones, almost 90% of them seen just once. Input material: PBMCs or T cells enriched from blood (not recorded which). Receptor source: a man aged 25-45 years who had been exposed to COVID-19.

The rearrangement joins TRBV7-3 to TRBJ2-1, with D perhaps matching TRBD2 (6 bases). Trimming removed 2 bases from V and 10 bases from J, with 12 bases in between. This CDR3 region has 13 residues. From germline, CDR1 is SGHTA and CDR2 FQGTGA. The CDR3 reads CASSLESGEEQFF. In DNA, the CDR3 is TGTGCCAGCAGCTTAGAGTCGGGGGAAGAGCAGTTCTTC. Looking up the rest from reference TRBV7-3 and TRBJ2-1 gives the full variable domain: GAGVSQTPSNKVTEKGKYVELRCDPISGHTALYWYRQSLGQGPEFLIYFQGTGAADDSGLPNDRFFAVRPEGSVSTLKIQRTERGDSAVYLCASSLESGEEQFFGPGTRLTVL.

The J gene is TRBJ2-3, the V gene TRBV6-2 or TRBV6-3, with 16 bases lining up with TRBD2. With 2 bases clipped from V and 1 base from J, the junction kept 9 bases outside the gene matches. CDR3 size: 20 residues. Looked up from germline, CDR1 is MNHEY and CDR2 is SVGEGT. CDR3 bases: TGTGCCAGCAGTTACGCGGGACTAGCGGGGGGGCCGCGTGGCACAGATACGCAGTATTTT. It codes for CASSYAGLAGGPRGTDTQYF.

The chain couples TRBV15 to TRBJ2-3, with 7 bases that match TRBD2. Germline assignment: CDR1 LNHNV and CDR2 YYDKDF (reference sequence). V was clipped by 0 bases and J by 2 bases; unmatched bases: 5. CDR3 length: 16 amino acids. The CDR3 DNA sequence: TGTGCCACCAGCAGAGAAGCTAGCGGACCCACAGATACGCAGTATTTT. Its translation: CATSREASGPTDTQYF.

The chain couples TRBV6-1 to TRBJ2-7; D remains unclear. Trimming shortened V by 2 bases and J by 3 bases, and 14 bases separated the two germline ends. The CDR3 spans 15 residues. Germline CDR1 reads MNHNS; CDR2 reads SASEGT. The CDR3 coding sequence is TGTGCCAGCAGTGAAAACCAGGATTGGATCTACGAGCAGTACTTC. Its protein product is CASSENQDWIYEQYF.

The chain carries TRBV18 and TRBJ1-2; 7 bases map to TRBD1. V shed 0 bases and J 0 bases; nucleotides not matched to a gene: 16. The CDR3 is 20 residues long. CDR1 is KGHSH, CDR2 LQKENI, per germline. CDR3 in DNA: TGTGCCAGCTCACCACCCAGGCATTTAGAGACAGGGATTTCTAACTATGGCTACACCTTC. It encodes CASSPPRHLETGISNYGYTF.

The rearrangement uses TRBV5-5 and TRBJ2-6; D perhaps matches TRBD2 (6 bases). This CDR3 spans 18 amino acids. CDR1 is SGHKS and CDR2 is YYEKEE in the germline V gene (reference sequence). V was shortened by 2 bases and J by 2 bases, with 17 bases between the two germline ends. The CDR3 is CASSLGFGGSTGANVLTF. The DNA of the CDR3 is TGTGCCAGCAGCTTAGGGTTTGGAGGGAGTACTGGGGCCAACGTCCTGACTTTC.

The V call is TRBV27, the J call TRBJ1-1, with 9 bases identical to TRBD1. V lost 5 bases, J lost 0 bases, and 7 bases stayed unmatched. The CDR3 is 16 amino acids. Germline V gene sequence: CDR1 MNHEY, CDR2 SMNVEV (reference sequence). The CDR3 reads CASSPTWTGVNTEAFF. CDR3 sequence (DNA): TGTGCCAGCAGTCCGACCTGGACAGGGGTGAACACTGAAGCTTTCTTT.

The chain uses TRBV27 and TRBJ1-4; D not resolved. CDR3 length: 15 amino acids. V was pared by 7 bases and J by 0 bases, with 12 bases between. From germline, CDR1 is MNHEY and CDR2 SMNVEV (reference sequence). The CDR3: CASTPGFATNEKLFF. The DNA for the CDR3 is TGTGCCAGCACCCCCGGTTTTGCAACTAATGAAAAACTGTTTTTT. The full variable domain, rest sourced from reference TRBV27 and TRBJ1-4, is EAQVTQNPRYLITVTGKKLTVTCSQNMNHEYMSWYRQDPGLGLRQIYYSMNVEVTDKGDVPEGYKVSRKEKRNFPLILESPSPNQTSLYFCASTPGFATNEKLFFGSGTQLSVL.

The chain couples TRBV27 to TRBJ1-1, with 7 bases lining up with TRBD1. CDR1 and CDR2 (germline): MNHEY, SMNVEV (reference sequence). V was pared by 2 bases and J by 4 bases, with 7 bases of the junction left unmatched. The CDR3 has 15 amino acids. CDR3 nucleotide sequence: TGTGCCAGCAGTTTACGCCCTACAGGGGCCACTGAAGCTTTCTTT. Amino acid sequence: CASSLRPTGATEAFF.

The rearrangement links TRBV11-2 to TRBJ1-1; D is ambiguous. This CDR3 is 15 amino acids long. Germline assignment: CDR1 SGHAT and CDR2 FQNNGV. V lost 5 bases and J 0 bases, leaving 13 bases between the germline ends. Here the CDR3 reads CASSTTENMNTEAFF. The CDR3 DNA reads TGTGCCAGCAGCACGACGGAGAACATGAACACTGAAGCTTTCTTT.

V gene TRBV6-2 or TRBV6-3 combines with J gene TRBJ1-5; 10 bases line up with TRBD1. V shed 5 bases, J shed 6 bases, and the junction held 1 base outside the gene matches. Germline CDR1 MNHEY, CDR2 SVGEGT. This CDR3 is 13 amino acids long. The CDR3 bases are TGTGCCAGCAGTGGGACAGGGGTTCAGCCCCAGCATTTT. It is translated as CASSGTGVQPQHF.

In the case of this clone: The same CDR3 is also encoded by other DNA sequences in this sample. This chain links TRBV4-2 with TRBJ1-1, with D maybe TRBD1 (5 bases). Germline V gene data show CDR1 as LGHNA and CDR2 as YNFKEQ. With 3 bases removed from V and 0 bases from J, the gap between germline ends came to 8 bases. The CDR3 has 14 amino acids. CDR3 sequence: CASSQGGMNTEAFF. The CDR3 region has the DNA TGTGCCAGCAGCCAGGGGGGAATGAACACTGAAGCTTTCTTT.

This chain connects TRBV27 to TRBJ1-5, with 12 bases fitting TRBD1. The V gene's germline CDR1 is MNHEY and CDR2 SMNVEV (reference sequence). The CDR3 sequence is 15 residues long. J was trimmed by 9 bases and V by 5 bases; bases with no gene match: 8. CDR3 sequence reads: CASSTPRDRGRPQHF. The CDR3 region has the DNA TGTGCCAGCAGTACTCCCCGGGACAGGGGGCGGCCCCAGCATTTT.

The chain is built from TRBV9 and TRBJ1-4; D remains ambiguous. Germline-derived CDR1 and CDR2 are SGDLS and YYNGEE. The CDR3 totals 15 residues. V was clipped by 4 bases and J by 5 bases, with 15 bases between them. CDR3 bases: TGTGCCAGCAGCCGAGATGGAGATCCCAATGAAAAACTGTTTTTT. The encoded protein is CASSRDGDPNEKLFF.

The V call is TRBV7-3, the J call TRBJ2-2; D is possibly TRBD2 (6 bases). Germline CDR1 is SGHTA and CDR2 is FQGTGA. Trimming removed 5 bases at V and 4 bases at J, with 14 bases between. The CDR3 runs 15 residues. CDR3 bases: TGTGCCAGCAGCGACCAGGGACTGTTCACCGGGGAGCTGTTTTTT. Translation: CASSDQGLFTGELFF.

The chain has TRBV19 and TRBJ2-5, with TRBD2 identical over 13 bases. After removal of 5 bases from V and 2 bases from J, the junction contained 5 bases not matched to a gene. The CDR3 runs 16 residues. Germline loops: CDR1 LNHDA, CDR2 SQIVND (reference sequence). Here the CDR3 reads CASSPWTSGGQETQYF. In DNA form, the CDR3 reads TGTGCCAGTAGTCCCTGGACTAGCGGGGGTCAAGAGACCCAGTACTTC.

The V call is TRBV2, the J call TRBJ2-2; D remains unclear. CDR1 SNHLY and CDR2 FYNNEI come from the germline V gene. The CDR3 totals 14 residues. V lost 4 bases and J lost 0, with 6 bases in between. In DNA form, the CDR3 reads TGTGCCAGCAGTGGTCGAGCGAACACCGGGGAGCTGTTTTTT. Amino acid sequence: CASSGRANTGELFF. The full variable domain, its missing parts supplied by reference TRBV2 and TRBJ2-2, is EPEVTQTPSHQVTQMGQEVILRCVPISNHLYFYWYRQILGQKVEFLVSFYNNEISEKSEIFDDQFSVERPDGSNFTLKIRSTKLEDSAMYFCASSGRANTGELFFGEGSRLTVL.

In DNA, the CDR3 is TGTGCCAGCAGCCCGCCCGGGACTAGGACCGGAGATACGCAGTATTTT. Translating it yields CASSPPGTRTGDTQYF. The J gene is TRBJ2-3, the V gene TRBV3-1 (or the pseudogene TRBV3-2), with 8 bases matching TRBD2. Trimming cost V 4 bases and J 5 bases; bases outside gene matches: 11. CDR3 length: 16 amino acids. The V gene's germline CDR1 is LGHDT and CDR2 YNNKEL (reference sequence).

The genes are TRBV27 and TRBJ1-2; the D gene is possibly TRBD1 (6 bases). This CDR3 is built from 15 residues. V shed 0 bases and J shed 0 bases, with 8 bases lying between them. The germline V gene has CDR1 MNHEY and CDR2 SMNVEV (reference sequence). CDR3 in amino acids: CASSLSPGANYGYTF. The DNA for the CDR3 is TGTGCCAGCAGTTTATCGCCAGGGGCTAACTATGGCTACACCTTC.

The rearrangement uses TRBV5-1 and TRBJ2-3, with TRBD1 matching over 8 bases. From germline, CDR1 is SGHRS and CDR2 YFSETQ. V was clipped by 2 bases and J by 4 bases; unmatched bases: 15. CDR3 length: 18 residues. This CDR3 reads CASSFPAEDRGIADTQYF. DNA of the CDR3: TGCGCCAGCAGCTTCCCAGCAGAAGACAGGGGAATCGCAGATACGCAGTATTTT.

The chain has TRBV2 and TRBJ2-5; D perhaps matches TRBD1 (6 bases). The CDR3 contains 13 residues. CDR1 and CDR2 from the germline V gene are SNHLY and FYNNEI. The germline V and J ends were trimmed by 8 bases and 5 bases, with 15 bases remaining between them. The CDR3 DNA follows: TGTGCCAGCTGGATGACAGGACCGGAGACCCAGTACTTC. It specifies CASWMTGPETQYF.

CDR3 DNA sequence: TGTGCCAGCAGTTACCCGACAGAGAATGAAAAACTGTTTTTT. Translation: CASSYPTENEKLFF. The chain carries TRBV6-5 and TRBJ1-4; TRBD1 is a possible D gene (5 bases). Germline V gene sequence: CDR1 MNHEY, CDR2 SVGAGI. V lost 2 bases and J lost 5, with 9 bases in between. This CDR3 is built from 14 residues.

About this clone: The same CDR3 also results from other DNA sequences found in this sample. V and J are TRBV12-3 or TRBV12-4 and TRBJ1-1, with D maybe TRBD1 (5 bases). The CDR3 spans 13 residues. V lost 2 bases and J lost 5, with 9 bases in between. CDR3 sequence (DNA): TGTGCCAGCAGTTTAAGGGAGGGGACTGAAGCTTTCTTT. Translating gives CASSLREGTEAFF.

This chain uses TRBV6-5 with TRBJ2-7, with 8 bases aligning to TRBD1. Germline V gene lookup returns CDR1 MNHEY and CDR2 SVGAGI. V lost 7 bases to trimming and J lost 5 bases; unmatched junction nucleotides: 7. The CDR3 is 13 amino acids. The CDR3 spells CASKNRGSDEQYF. The CDR3 bases are TGTGCCAGCAAAAACAGGGGGTCCGACGAGCAGTACTTC.

V and J are TRBV18 and TRBJ1-3; 9 nucleotides match TRBD1. Per germline, CDR1 KGHSH and CDR2 LQKENI. Unmatched junction bases numbered 7, after V lost 6 bases and J lost 7 bases. This CDR3 region has 14 residues. CDR3 region: CASSEGDRGNTIYF. DNA of the CDR3: TGTGCCAGCTCCGAGGGCGACAGGGGGAACACCATATATTTT.

Here the CDR3 reads CSVAGTEAFF. DNA for the CDR3: TGCAGCGTTGCCGGCACTGAAGCTTTCTTT. V is TRBV29-1 and J is TRBJ1-1, with D hard to call. This CDR3 comprises 10 residues. Germline V CDR1 and CDR2: SQVTM, ANQGSEA. V lost 4 bases and J 4 bases, leaving 4 bases between the germline ends.

J is TRBJ2-1 and V is TRBV7-9, with D uncertain. Germline V CDR1 and CDR2: SEHNR, FQNEAQ (reference sequence). The germline V and J ends were trimmed by 2 bases and 10 bases, with 6 bases remaining between them. The CDR3 has 11 residues. The CDR3: CASSLLFEQFF. The CDR3 coding sequence is TGTGCCAGCAGCTTACTGTTCGAGCAGTTCTTC.

The genes are TRBV9 and TRBJ2-2; D is perhaps TRBD2 (6 bases). The CDR3 consists of 17 residues. Deletions cut 4 bases from V and 3 bases from J, with 19 bases between. CDR1 and CDR2 (germline): SGDLS, YYNGEE. The CDR3 DNA sequence: TGTGCCAGCAGCCCCTCTCGGGGGACGTCCTACACCGGGGAGCTGTTTTTT. It is translated as CASSPSRGTSYTGELFF. Full variable domain (outside the CDR3, taken from reference TRBV9 and TRBJ2-2): DSGVTQTPKHLITATGQRVTLRCSPRSGDLSVYWYQQSLDQGLQFLIQYYNGEERAKGNILERFSAQQFPDLHSELNLSSLELGDSALYFCASSPSRGTSYTGELFFGEGSRLTVL.

V usage is TRBV19 and J usage is TRBJ1-5, with D maybe TRBD1 (6 bases). This CDR3 is built from 15 residues. Looked up from germline, CDR1 is LNHDA and CDR2 is SQIVND (reference sequence). V was trimmed by 6 bases and J by 0 bases, leaving 12 bases between them. In DNA form, the CDR3 reads TGTGCCAGTAGACGGACAGACCCTAGCAATCAGCCCCAGCATTTT. Translation: CASRRTDPSNQPQHF.

The chain employs TRBV3-1 (or the pseudogene TRBV3-2) and TRBJ2-1; 9 nucleotides match TRBD2. The CDR3 spans 16 residues. V shed 1 base, J shed 4 bases, and the junction held 5 bases outside the gene matches. Looked up from germline, CDR1 is LGHDT and CDR2 is YNNKEL (reference sequence). The CDR3 nucleotides read TGTGCCAGCAGCCAAGGAGGGCTAGCGGGGTACAATGAGCAGTTCTTC. This codes for CASSQGGLAGYNEQFF.

The rearrangement links TRBV19 to TRBJ1-4; D remains ambiguous. The length of the CDR3 is 13 residues. V shed 5 bases and J shed 4 bases, with 8 bases lying between them. The germline V gene has CDR1 LNHDA and CDR2 SQIVND (reference sequence). The CDR3 DNA follows: TGTGCCAGTAGTCCCGGGAGTAATGAAAAACTGTTTTTT. This gives the protein CASSPGSNEKLFF.

The chain joins TRBV6-5 to TRBJ2-1; possibly TRBD1 for D (5 bases). The CDR3 is 15 amino acids. V was clipped by 2 bases and J by 6 bases, with 14 bases between them. Per germline, CDR1 MNHEY and CDR2 SVGAGI. The CDR3 DNA is TGTGCCAGCAGTTACGAAACAGGTTCTATCAATGAGCAGTTCTTC. Protein product: CASSYETGSINEQFF.